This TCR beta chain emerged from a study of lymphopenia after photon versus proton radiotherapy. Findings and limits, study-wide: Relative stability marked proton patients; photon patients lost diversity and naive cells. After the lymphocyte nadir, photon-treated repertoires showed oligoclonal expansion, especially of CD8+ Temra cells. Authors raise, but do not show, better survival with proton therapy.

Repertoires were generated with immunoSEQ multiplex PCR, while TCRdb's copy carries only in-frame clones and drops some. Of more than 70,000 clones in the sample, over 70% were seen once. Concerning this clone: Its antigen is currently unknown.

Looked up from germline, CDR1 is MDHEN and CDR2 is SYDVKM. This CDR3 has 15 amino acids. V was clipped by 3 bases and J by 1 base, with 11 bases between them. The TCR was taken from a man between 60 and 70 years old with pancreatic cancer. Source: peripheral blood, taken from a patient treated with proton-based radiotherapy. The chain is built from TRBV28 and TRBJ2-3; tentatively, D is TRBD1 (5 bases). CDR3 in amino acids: CASSFGDRRTDTQYF. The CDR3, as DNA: TGTGCCAGCAGTTTTGGTGACAGACGCACAGATACGCAGTATTTT.